This TCR beta chain was observed in a study of blood T cell repertoires in COVID-19. Profiled with immunoSEQ multiplex PCR; TCRdb holds only in-frame clones, not every one. This table has around 240,000 clones, around 93% appearing once. Per the germline V gene, CDR1 is SQVTM and CDR2 is ANQGSEA. V trimming: 2 bases; J trimming: 1 base; junction bases outside the gene matches: 7. This CDR3 spans 15 amino acids. With respect to this clone: The sample has other DNA sequences that encode this CDR3 too.

The receptor was derived from a human donor in a cohort exposed to, infected with or recovered from COVID-19 (not recorded which). The donor label of this sample is uncertain. V gene TRBV29-1 combines with J gene TRBJ2-5; the match to TRBD1 covers 7 bases. Material: PBMCs or T cells enriched from blood (not recorded which). This chain's CDR3 is CSVERAQGPQETQYF. The DNA for the CDR3 is TGCAGCGTTGAAAGGGCACAGGGGCCCCAAGAGACCCAGTACTTC.